This T cell receptor beta chain was found in a study of Ad26.COV2.S vaccination and SARS-CoV-2 variants. Treatment of the sample: roughly 18 received Ad26.COV2.S at low or high dose, single or two shots; 5 received placebo; per-sample allocation not given. Collection of samples fell on day 63 after the first vaccine or placebo injection. Measured with immunoSEQ multiplex PCR; TCRdb has only the in-frame clones, and not every one. The repertoire consists of 510,000 or so clones, with around 88% occurring once and the leading ten covering 9.5% to 15%. The sequence was collected from a person between 18 and 59 years old who received the Ad26.COV2.S COVID-19 vaccine or a placebo. Material: peripheral blood, obtained in a trial of Ad26.COV2.S vaccine versus placebo.

The CDR3, as DNA: TGTGCCAGTACCCCTGGACAATATCATGGCTACACCTTC. Translation gives CASTPGQYHGYTF. The J gene is TRBJ1-2, the V gene TRBV19; possible D gene TRBD1, 5 bases. V gave up 7 bases and J gave up 6 bases, with 15 bases separating them. This CDR3 is built from 13 residues. Per germline, CDR1 LNHDA and CDR2 SQIVND (reference sequence). Complete variable domain (other parts from reference TRBV19 and TRBJ1-2): DGGITQSPKYLFRKEGQNVTLSCEQNLNHDAMYWYRQDPGQGLRLIYYSQIVNDFQKGDIAEGYSVSREKKESFPLTVTSAQKNPTAFYLCASTPGQYHGYTFGSGTRLTVV.